The clone carrying this T cell receptor (beta chain) was found a few times. This sample is drawn from a study of sequential checkpoint blockade in melanoma. Across the whole study: After both sequences, patients received maintenance nivolumab.

From germline, CDR1 is LGHNA and CDR2 YSLEER. The CDR3 loop spans 14 amino acids. The V end was cut by 0 bases, the J end by 4 bases, with 7 bases between. The treatment is: randomized to nivolumab then ipilimumab (arm A) or the reverse (arm B). Produced via immunoSEQ multiplex PCR; TCRdb's table is partial and in-frame only. The data hold roughly 6,900 clones, with around three quarters observed a single time. This clonotype was sampled from a human donor with melanoma. V and J are TRBV4-3 and TRBJ1-3; D is unclear. The specimen comprised CD8+ T cells sorted from blood (inferred from file names), sampled from a patient given nivolumab and ipilimumab in sequence. CDR3 bases: TGCGCCAGCAGCCAAGACAGTTTCGGAAACACCATATATTTT. This encodes CASSQDSFGNTIYF.